One and the same sample provided the 16 T cell receptor beta chains below, sequenced in a study of blood T cell repertoires in COVID-19. Sequenced by immunoSEQ multiplex PCR; TCRdb stores in-frame clones only, minus some. The repertoire consists of 150,000 to 200,000 clones, with less than 85% occurring once and the leading ten covering more than 4.5%. Sequencing input: PBMCs or T cells enriched from blood (not recorded which). The receptors were sampled from a woman aged 55-75 years with acute COVID-19.

This CDR3 reads CASSTPGVGSEKLFF. Here the CDR3 DNA reads TGTGCCAGTAGTACCCCCGGAGTAGGGAGTGAAAAACTGTTTTTT. V and J are TRBV19 and TRBJ1-4; D remains ambiguous. Looked up from germline, CDR1 is LNHDA and CDR2 is SQIVND (reference sequence). The CDR3 is 15 amino acids. Trimming cost V 4 bases and J 7 bases, with 16 bases left between them. Using reference TRBV19 and TRBJ1-4 for the parts outside the CDR3, the full variable domain is DGGITQSPKYLFRKEGQNVTLSCEQNLNHDAMYWYRQDPGQGLRLIYYSQIVNDFQKGDIAEGYSVSREKKESFPLTVTSAQKNPTAFYLCASSTPGVGSEKLFFGSGTQLSVL.

The rearrangement uses TRBV9 and TRBJ2-2; 9 nucleotides align to TRBD2. The CDR3 totals 18 residues. The germline gives CDR1 SGDLS, CDR2 YYNGEE. Unmatched junction bases numbered 10, after V lost 4 bases and J lost 0 bases. Here the CDR3 reads CASSPRGGGGANTGELFF. The CDR3 nucleotides are TGTGCCAGCAGCCCCCGAGGTGGCGGGGGGGCGAACACCGGGGAGCTGTTTTTT.

This clone was counted between two and nine times. The chain links TRBV10-2 to TRBJ1-1, with no clear D. Germline V gene lookup returns CDR1 WSHSY and CDR2 SAAADI. Between the trimmed V and J ends, which lost 8 bases and 4 bases, there was a span of 17 bases. The CDR3 runs to 14 residues. Here the CDR3 reads CASRDLTSVTEAFF. The CDR3 DNA reads TGCGCCAGCCGGGATCTTACTTCCGTCACTGAAGCTTTCTTT.

This clone was observed a handful of times. The genes are TRBV28 and TRBJ2-2, with D possibly matching TRBD1 (6 bases). The germline gives CDR1 MDHEN, CDR2 SYDVKM. The CDR3 is 16 residues long. Deletions cut 6 bases from V and 0 bases from J, with 14 bases between. CDR3 DNA sequence: TGTGCCAGCAGCCCCGGGACACTTGCGAACACCGGGGAGCTGTTTTTT. Its translation is CASSPGTLANTGELFF.

This sequence joins TRBV24-1 and TRBJ1-2; no clear D. Germline CDR1 KGHDR, CDR2 SFDVKD. The CDR3 has 11 residues. Trimming left V 4 bases short and J 8 bases short, with 7 bases between. The CDR3 bases are TGTGCCACCAGTGACCACCGGGGCTACACCTTC. This sequence encodes CATSDHRGYTF.

The V gene is TRBV12-3 or TRBV12-4, the J gene TRBJ2-1, with no clear D. The CDR3 totals 11 residues. Trimming pared 3 bases from V and 7 bases from J, leaving 4 bases between. CDR3 sequence reads: CASSFINEQFF. The CDR3 DNA reads as TGTGCCAGCAGTTTTATTAATGAGCAGTTCTTC.

In this sample, this clone turned up once. V usage is TRBV20-1 and J usage is TRBJ1-1; no clear D gene. Germline V gene sequence: CDR1 DFQATT, CDR2 SNEGSKA (reference sequence). Trimming took off 3 bases at V and 5 bases at J, with 7 bases between the two ends. The CDR3 loop spans 11 amino acids. The CDR3 is CSASRTTEAFF. Written as DNA, the CDR3 is TGCAGTGCTAGCCGAACAACTGAAGCTTTCTTT.

The chain couples TRBV7-2 to TRBJ2-1; 8 bases are shared with TRBD2. The junction had 2 bases not matched to a gene; V was cut back by 4 bases and J by 9 bases. This CDR3 region has 12 residues. The germline gives CDR1 SGHTA, CDR2 FQGNSA. CDR3 sequence: CASSSGGIEQFF. The CDR3 nucleotides are TGTGCCAGCAGCTCGGGGGGGATTGAGCAGTTCTTC.

CDR3 nucleotides: TGCAGTGCTAGTAAACTAGCGGGAAGCACAGATACGCAGTATTTT. Encoded protein: CSASKLAGSTDTQYF. The V gene is TRBV20-1, the J gene TRBJ2-3, with 10 bases fitting TRBD2. This CDR3 has 15 residues. J lost 0 bases, V lost 3 bases, and 3 bases had no gene match. Germline V lookup: CDR1 DFQATT, CDR2 SNEGSKA (reference sequence).

The chain employs TRBV6-5 and TRBJ2-7; no reliable D call. V was trimmed by 6 bases and J by 4 bases, leaving 10 bases between them. This CDR3 comprises 12 residues. CDR1 and CDR2 (germline): MNHEY, SVGAGI. The CDR3 loop is CASSANPYEQYV. Here the CDR3 DNA reads TGTGCCAGCAGCGCGAACCCTTACGAGCAGTACGTC.

The rearrangement uses TRBV6-4 and TRBJ2-3; D not resolved. V lost 8 bases, J lost 10 bases, and 13 bases lay in between. The CDR3 sequence is 11 residues long. CDR1 is MRHNA, CDR2 SNTAGT, per germline. CDR3 nucleotides: TGTGCCAGCCCGCCTCTGGGCCCGCAGTATTTT. This sequence encodes CASPPLGPQYF.

The chain recombines TRBV3-1 (or the pseudogene TRBV3-2) with TRBJ1-2, with 7 bases aligning to TRBD1. V lost 5 bases and J lost 3; bases outside the gene matches: 6. The CDR3 sequence is 14 residues long. Per germline, CDR1 LGHDT and CDR2 YNNKEL (reference sequence). CDR3 in amino acids: CASSSGTVDYGYTF. In DNA form, the CDR3 reads TGTGCCAGCAGCTCAGGGACAGTAGACTATGGCTACACCTTC.

V gene TRBV11-2 combines with J gene TRBJ2-7; D unclear. Per the germline V gene, CDR1 is SGHAT and CDR2 is FQNNGV. The V end was cut by 5 bases, the J end by 5 bases, with 10 bases between. The CDR3 length is 12 residues. The CDR3 DNA sequence: TGTGCCAGCAGCCCAACAACCGACGAGCAGTACGTC. Protein product: CASSPTTDEQYV.

Concerning this clone: The sample has other DNA sequences that encode this CDR3 too. The V gene is TRBV7-9, the J gene TRBJ1-2; a possible D gene is TRBD1 (6 bases). The CDR3 runs 13 residues. The ends were cut back, 3 bases at V and 5 bases at J, with 10 bases in the middle. Germline V gene data show CDR1 as SEHNR and CDR2 as FQNEAQ (reference sequence). The CDR3 region is CASSLGTGYGYTF. CDR3 coding DNA: TGTGCCAGCAGCTTGGGAACAGGGTATGGCTACACCTTC.

This rearrangement joins TRBV7-2 to TRBJ2-7, with 10 positions matching TRBD2. Trimming removed 5 bases from V and 4 bases from J; junction bases left unmatched: 8. Per the germline V gene, CDR1 is SGHTA and CDR2 is FQGNSA. The CDR3 is made up of 15 amino acids. This CDR3 reads CASSPRPAGGYEQYF. The CDR3 DNA follows: TGTGCCAGCAGCCCTCGGCCAGCGGGAGGGTACGAGCAGTACTTC.

The chain employs TRBV29-1 and TRBJ1-2; the match to TRBD1 covers 7 bases. V was pared by 7 bases and J by 7 bases, with 18 bases of the junction left unmatched. CDR3 length: 15 residues. Germline lookup yields CDR1 SQVTM and CDR2 ANQGSEA. The DNA of the CDR3 is TGCAGCGCTCACCAGGGGGTAGACTTTCCGTTTGGCTACACCTTC. Its protein product is CSAHQGVDFPFGYTF.